Following are 8 T cell receptor beta chains from one sample sequenced in a study of T-cell reconstitution after alpha-beta-depleted transplantation in children. Researchers prepared the TCRbeta library using unique molecular identifiers, the study reports. A single record per CDR3 protein comes from TCRdb applying MiXCR to the PCR reads. Of about 160,000 distinct CDR3 sequences in the sample, approximately 12% were seen once. The source was PBMCs, collected before TCRalphabeta/CD19-depleted stem cell transplant. Receptors were obtained from a boy aged 2 to 9 with acute myeloid leukemia, due to receive a stem cell transplant.

This clonotype was detected ten times or more. The genes are TRBV5-5 and TRBJ1-1; 9 bases map to TRBD1. Trimming took 5 bases from V and 1 from J; bases not matched to a gene: 6. The germline gives CDR1 SGHKS, CDR2 YYEKEE (reference sequence). The CDR3 covers 15 residues. In DNA, the CDR3 is TGTGCCAGCAGAGGGTTACAGGGGGCGAACACTGAAGCTTTCTTT. Its protein product is CASRGLQGANTEAFF. The whole variable domain, remainder taken from reference TRBV5-5 and TRBJ1-1, is DAGVTQSPTHLIKTRGQQVTLRCSPISGHKSVSWYQQVLGQGPQFIFQYYEKEERGRGNFPDRFSARQFPNYSSELNVNALLLGDSALYLCASRGLQGANTEAFFGQGTRLTVV.

This clonotype was picked up many times. V is TRBV7-8 and J is TRBJ2-2; 12 bases map to TRBD2. Germline loops: CDR1 SGHVS, CDR2 FQNEAQ. This CDR3 comprises 17 residues. With 1 base clipped from V and 8 bases from J, the junction kept 8 bases outside the gene matches. The CDR3: CASSLGTSGTAQGELFF. The CDR3 region has the DNA TGTGCCAGCAGCTTAGGGACTAGCGGGACTGCCCAAGGGGAGCTGTTTTTT.

The chain has TRBV28 and TRBJ2-7; D remains ambiguous. The CDR3 is made up of 14 amino acids. The germline CDR1 and CDR2 sequences are MDHEN and SYDVKM. V was trimmed by 2 bases and J by 2 bases, leaving 10 bases between them. CDR3 DNA: TGTGCCAGCAGTTTACCGGACGGAACCTACGAGCAGTACTTC. It yields the protein CASSLPDGTYEQYF.

This clonotype was counted ten times or more. V usage is TRBV20-1 and J usage is TRBJ2-7, with 9 bases identical to TRBD2. The V gene's germline CDR1 is DFQATT and CDR2 SNEGSKA (reference sequence). Unmatched junction bases numbered 1, after V lost 1 base and J lost 3 bases. This CDR3 contains 13 residues. CDR3 sequence (DNA): TGCAGTGCTAGAGGGACTAGCGACTACGAGCAGTACTTC. It yields the protein CSARGTSDYEQYF.

This clonotype has a count of ten or more. V and J are TRBV9 and TRBJ2-1, with 9 bases fitting TRBD2. In germline, CDR1 is SGDLS, CDR2 YYNGEE. The J segment lost 2 bases and the V segment lost 4 bases, leaving 4 bases of the junction unmatched. This CDR3 comprises 15 residues. CDR3 sequence reads: CASSNAGGPYNEQFF. The CDR3 nucleotides read TGTGCCAGCAGCAATGCGGGGGGGCCCTACAATGAGCAGTTCTTC.

There are many counts of this clonotype. The chain has TRBV28 and TRBJ2-7; no firm D call. Deletions cut 3 bases from V and 4 bases from J, with 7 bases between. This CDR3 has 12 amino acids. Germline values: CDR1 MDHEN, CDR2 SYDVKM. The CDR3 spells CASSFGVYEQYF. The CDR3 DNA reads TGTGCCAGCAGTTTTGGGGTTTACGAGCAGTACTTC. Full variable domain (missing parts from reference TRBV28 and TRBJ2-7): DVKVTQSSRYLVKRTGEKVFLECVQDMDHENMFWYRQDPGLGLRLIYFSYDVKMKEKGDIPEGYSVSREKKERFSLILESASTNQTSMYLCASSFGVYEQYFGPGTRLTVT.

This clonotype was observed at least ten times. An end of the junction does not agree with germline; a read error may underlie this. The chain uses TRBV20-1 and TRBJ1-1; D is unclear. The CDR3 has 13 amino acids. Germline loops: CDR1 DFQATT, CDR2 SNEGSKA (reference sequence). The CDR3 DNA sequence: TGCAGTGCTAGCCGGAAATCGAACCCTGAAGCTTTCTTT. Translated, it gives CSASRKSNPEAFF.

This clonotype was recorded at least ten times. The V gene is TRBV20-1, the J gene TRBJ1-2; TRBD1 might be the D (5 bases). CDR1 is DFQATT and CDR2 is SNEGSKA in the germline V gene (reference sequence). The CDR3 runs to 11 residues. V was cut by 6 bases and J by 10 bases, with 15 bases left in between. CDR3 protein: CSAGAAEDYTF. Written as DNA, the CDR3 is TGCAGTGCCGGGGCCGCTGAAGACTACACCTTC.